This paragraph reports one TCR beta chain. The antigen is unknown. The data were obtained in a study of identical twins. Study results and caveats: Out-of-frame alpha sequences common to twins were enriched for low generation probability.

TCRdb re-called the 5' RACE reads through MiXCR, storing one row per CDR3 protein. The table has some 200,000 distinct CDR3 sequences, around 8% seen once. Trimming cost V 8 bases and J 0 bases; bases outside gene matches: 7. The CDR3 has 14 residues. The germline V gene encodes CDR1 SGHTS and CDR2 YDEGEE. These same data were also listed under a study on yellow fever vaccine responses in identical twins.

The receptor was isolated from a young woman in good health. The chain combines TRBV5-8 with TRBJ2-5, with TRBD1 identical over 7 bases. Sequencing was carried out using memory (CD45RO+) T cells sorted from blood. CDR3 DNA: TGTGCCAGGGGCCCCAGGGGGTACCAAGAGACCCAGTACTTC. Encoded protein: CARGPRGYQETQYF.